These 27 T cell receptor beta chains originate from one sample sequenced in a study of response to subunit inactivated influenza vaccine (dated by TCRdb to 2016 to 2019). Library creation used RT-PCR. Sequenced using an Illumina HiSeq 2500. The public reads were quality trimmed at Q25 with fastp and then assembled into clones with MiXCR by TCRdb, keeping productive beta chains. Each entry is one CDR3 protein sequence, shown with its most common DNA and genes. This sample lists hundreds of thousands of distinct CDR3 sequences; 12% were detected once. The ten top clones hold 7.8% of the sample. The sample here was non-naive T cells sorted from PBMCs, taken around 14 days before vaccination. What this sample's cell subset or site label stands for: memory T cell fraction. These receptors originate from a man between 50 and 59 years old who received an inactivated influenza vaccine. Donor details come from another sample of the same person, matched by shared clones.

The chain combines TRBV4-3 with TRBJ1-1; 7 bases are a match to TRBD1. Germline V gives CDR1 LGHNA, CDR2 YSLEER. V lost 2 bases to trimming and J lost 1 base; unmatched junction nucleotides: 10. This CDR3 has 17 residues. The CDR3 is CASSQYSGRGANTEAFF. CDR3 nucleotide sequence: TGCGCCAGCAGCCAATATTCAGGCAGGGGGGCGAACACTGAAGCTTTCTTT.

This rearrangement joins TRBV29-1 to TRBJ2-7, with D perhaps TRBD1 (5 bases). CDR3 length equals 12 residues. CDR1 and CDR2 (germline): SQVTM, ANQGSEA. V was trimmed by 5 bases and J by 4 bases, leaving 12 bases between them. The CDR3 DNA reads TGCAGCGTTCGACAAGACAGTTACGAGCAGTACTTC. It specifies CSVRQDSYEQYF.

This clonotype was observed a few times. The chain links TRBV7-2 to TRBJ1-3; 7 positions agree with TRBD1. Germline CDR1 is SGHTA and CDR2 is FQGNSA. The CDR3 is 16 residues long. Trimming took 5 bases from V and 0 from J; bases not matched to a gene: 7. CDR3 sequence: CASSAGTALSGNTIYF. As DNA, the CDR3 is TGTGCCAGCAGCGCCGGGACAGCTCTCTCTGGAAACACCATATATTTT.

This chain connects TRBV9 to TRBJ2-1; 10 bases are shared with TRBD2. The CDR3 sequence is 18 residues long. The germline V gene encodes CDR1 SGDLS and CDR2 YYNGEE. V was clipped by 1 base and J by 0 bases; unmatched bases: 7. CDR3 nucleotides: TGTGCCAGCAGCGTATTTAGCGGGGGGCGAAGCTCCTACAATGAGCAGTTCTTC. Translated: CASSVFSGGRSSYNEQFF.

This clonotype was seen a few times. The chain recombines TRBV4-2 with TRBJ2-7, with 7 bases that match TRBD2. After removal of 4 bases from V and 3 bases from J, the junction contained 12 bases not matched to a gene. The CDR3 sequence is 16 residues long. CDR1 and CDR2 (germline): LGHNA, YNFKEQ. CDR3 amino acids: CASSPSYREAYYEQYF. The CDR3 DNA reads TGTGCCAGCAGCCCAAGCTACCGGGAGGCGTACTACGAGCAGTACTTC.

The chain combines TRBV7-2 with TRBJ2-4; maybe TRBD2 (6 bases). Germline loops: CDR1 SGHTA, CDR2 FQGNSA. V was clipped by 6 bases and J by 0 bases, with 12 bases between them. This CDR3 contains 15 residues. The CDR3 sequence: CASRPPGLAKNIQYF. The CDR3 DNA reads TGTGCCAGCAGACCTCCGGGACTAGCCAAAAACATTCAGTACTTC.

This clonotype was detected only a few times. The gene calls are TRBV7-2 and TRBJ2-5, with D perhaps matching TRBD2 (6 bases). This CDR3 region has 14 residues. The germline gives CDR1 SGHTA, CDR2 FQGNSA. Trimming pared 2 bases from V and 1 base from J, leaving 8 bases between. The CDR3 coding sequence is TGTGCCAGCAGCTTACGGCGGGGCCAAGAGACCCAGTACTTC. This sequence encodes CASSLRRGQETQYF. Based on the CDR3 plus reference TRBV7-2 and TRBJ2-5, the full variable domain is GAGVSQSPSNKVTEKGKDVELRCDPISGHTALYWYRQSLGQGLEFLIYFQGNSAPDKSGLPSDRFSAERTGGSVSTLTIQRTQQEDSAVYLCASSLRRGQETQYFGPGTRLLVL.

This clonotype was observed many times. The chain is built from TRBV28 and TRBJ2-1; D is perhaps TRBD2 (5 bases). The V and J ends lost 2 bases and 6 bases respectively, with 17 bases between them. Per germline, CDR1 MDHEN and CDR2 SYDVKM. The CDR3 is made up of 16 amino acids. The CDR3 DNA follows: TGTGCCAGCAGTTTACTGCGGTTGAGGGAGCCCAATGAGCAGTTCTTC. It codes for CASSLLRLREPNEQFF.

This clonotype has a handful of counts. The CDR3 spells CASSLTGVRGAETQYF. CDR3 coding DNA: TGTGCCAGCAGCCTTACAGGTGTCAGGGGCGCAGAGACCCAGTACTTC. V usage is TRBV7-9 and J usage is TRBJ2-5; possibly TRBD1 for D (6 bases). V dropped 5 bases and J dropped 4 bases, with 20 bases sitting between them. CDR3 length: 16 residues. Looked up from germline, CDR1 is SEHNR and CDR2 is FQNEAQ (reference sequence).

The table lists this clonotype with a few counts. The CDR3 protein is CASSRSSGSGTGSREAFF. The DNA of the CDR3 is TGCGCCAGCAGCCGATCCTCCGGGAGCGGGACAGGGAGTCGTGAAGCTTTCTTT. The chain links TRBV5-1 to TRBJ1-1, with 9 bases fitting TRBD1. V was clipped by 4 bases and J by 7 bases; unmatched bases: 20. Germline lookup yields CDR1 SGHRS and CDR2 YFSETQ. The CDR3 has 18 amino acids.

This clonotype was picked up a small number of times. The CDR3 coding sequence is TGTGCCAGCAGCCCAGCCCTGAGCTGGACTTCACCCCTCCACTTT. Translating it yields CASSPALSWTSPLHF. The chain combines TRBV11-2 with TRBJ1-6, with no clear D. Germline V lookup: CDR1 SGHAT, CDR2 FQNNGV. V lost 5 bases and J 9 bases, leaving 17 bases between the germline ends. This CDR3 has 15 amino acids.

Ten or more counts support this clonotype. The chain is built from TRBV5-1 and TRBJ1-2; a possible D gene is TRBD1 (5 bases). In germline, CDR1 is SGHRS, CDR2 YFSETQ. Trimming removed 4 bases at V and 5 bases at J, with 12 bases between. The CDR3 sequence is 13 residues long. In DNA, the CDR3 is TGCGCCAGCAGCGCCGGGGGTGGTTATGGCTACACCTTC. It yields the protein CASSAGGGYGYTF.

This clonotype was seen at least ten times. V is TRBV6-2 or TRBV6-3 and J is TRBJ2-1; 10 bases are a match to TRBD2. Germline lookup yields CDR1 MNHEY and CDR2 SVGEGT. The V gene end was trimmed by 6 bases and the J gene end by 6 bases; junction bases not matched to a gene: 8. The CDR3 is 15 residues long. CDR3 region: CASSDDSGRLNEQFF. The CDR3 nucleotides read TGTGCCAGCAGCGATGATAGCGGGAGGCTCAATGAGCAGTTCTTC.

This clonotype was detected only a few times. This chain connects TRBV12-3 or TRBV12-4 to TRBJ2-2; D remains unclear. Between the trimmed V and J ends, which lost 0 bases and 1 base, there was a span of 6 bases. The CDR3 loop spans 15 amino acids. This CDR3 reads CASSLAPLNTGELFF. DNA of the CDR3: TGTGCCAGCAGTTTAGCGCCCCTGAACACCGGGGAGCTGTTTTTT.

This chain joins TRBV7-2 and TRBJ2-5; D call uncertain. The CDR3 has 13 amino acids. CDR1 SGHTA and CDR2 FQGNSA come from the germline V gene. V was clipped by 0 bases and J by 7 bases, with 9 bases between them. In DNA, the CDR3 is TGTGCCAGCAGCTTAGCGTCTCGACGGACCCAGTACTTC. It codes for CASSLASRRTQYF.

This clonotype has just one count. The V call is TRBV20-1, the J call TRBJ1-5; D call uncertain. Germline assignment: CDR1 DFQATT and CDR2 SNEGSKA (reference sequence). The length of the CDR3 is 16 residues. V was cut by 6 bases and J by 0 bases, with 18 bases left in between. This CDR3 reads CSAIISRRYSNQPQHF. DNA of the CDR3: TGCAGTGCCATTATCTCTCGACGGTATAGCAATCAGCCCCAGCATTTT.

The chain carries TRBV3-1 and TRBJ2-2; possibly TRBD2 for D (5 bases). V was clipped by 3 bases and J by 7 bases, with 12 bases between them. Germline-derived CDR1 and CDR2 are LGHDT and YNNKEL (reference sequence). The CDR3 totals 14 residues. The CDR3 DNA reads TGTGCCAGCAGCCAGCCGGTGGCGGGCGGGGAGCTGTTTTTT. It codes for CASSQPVAGGELFF.

The table lists this clonotype with many counts. V usage is TRBV5-1 and J usage is TRBJ1-2, with 11 positions matching TRBD1. Germline-derived CDR1 and CDR2 are SGHRS and YFSETQ. The V segment lost 4 bases and the J segment 7 bases; nucleotides outside the gene matches: 3. The CDR3 has 13 residues. The DNA for the CDR3 is TGCGCCAGCAGCAAGGACAGGGGGCTTGGCTACACCTTC. It encodes CASSKDRGLGYTF.

This clonotype was counted only a few times. This chain uses TRBV7-8 with TRBJ1-1; D gene uncertain. V was clipped by 1 base and J by 4 bases, with 16 bases between them. Germline V gene lookup returns CDR1 SGHVS and CDR2 FQNEAQ. This CDR3 has 16 residues. CDR3 protein: CASSLDRKRWSTEAFF. CDR3 DNA: TGTGCCAGCAGCTTAGACCGGAAACGTTGGAGCACTGAAGCTTTCTTT.

This clonotype was recorded many times. The chain couples TRBV11-1 to TRBJ2-5; D is unclear. This CDR3 spans 13 amino acids. Germline V gene data show CDR1 as SGHAT and CDR2 as FQDESV (reference sequence). With 1 base removed from V and 4 bases from J, the gap between germline ends came to 7 bases. The CDR3 here is CASSLGESETQYF. In DNA, the CDR3 is TGTGCCAGCAGCTTAGGGGAATCAGAGACCCAGTACTTC. Complete variable domain (other parts from reference TRBV11-1 and TRBJ2-5): EAEVAQSPRYKITEKSQAVAFWCDPISGHATLYWYRQILGQGPELLVQFQDESVVDDSQLPKDRFSAERLKGVDSTLKIQPAELGDSAMYLCASSLGESETQYFGPGTRLLVL.

This clonotype was counted at least ten times. The chain recombines TRBV7-2 with TRBJ2-1, with a weak D call TRBD2 (7 bases). The V gene's germline CDR1 is SGHTA and CDR2 FQGNSA. The CDR3 length is 14 residues. Trimming took off 6 bases at V and 9 bases at J, with 18 bases between the two ends. CDR3 sequence: CASRRGQGGSEQFF. CDR3 coding DNA: TGTGCCAGCAGGCGGGGGCAGGGAGGTAGTGAGCAGTTCTTC.

This clonotype has a count of ten or more. This chain connects TRBV29-1 to TRBJ1-1; D call uncertain. Trimming pared 6 bases from V and 0 bases from J, leaving 11 bases between. The CDR3 covers 13 residues. Germline V CDR1 and CDR2: SQVTM, ANQGSEA. CDR3: CSVAREMNTEAFF. The CDR3 DNA reads TGCAGCGTGGCCCGAGAAATGAACACTGAAGCTTTCTTT.

This clonotype was seen at least ten times. This rearrangement joins TRBV12-3 or TRBV12-4 to TRBJ2-1; maybe TRBD2 (5 bases). The CDR3 runs to 15 residues. V lost 6 bases and J lost 1, with 13 bases in between. The CDR3 is CASSHTRISYNEQFF. The CDR3 nucleotides are TGTGCCAGCAGCCACACTAGGATTTCCTACAATGAGCAGTTCTTC.

J is TRBJ1-1 and V is TRBV10-3, with a possible D match to TRBD1 (5 bases). The CDR3 is 15 amino acids. The germline V gene has CDR1 ENHRY and CDR2 SYGVKD. Deletions cut 3 bases from V and 0 bases from J, with 11 bases between. CDR3 loop: CAISDGAALNTEAFF. The DNA of the CDR3 is TGTGCCATCAGTGATGGGGCAGCTTTGAACACTGAAGCTTTCTTT.

This clonotype appeared a few times. This sequence joins TRBV27 and TRBJ2-1, with D maybe TRBD2 (6 bases). The CDR3 loop spans 13 amino acids. V was trimmed by 0 bases and J by 6 bases, leaving 6 bases between them. Germline lookup yields CDR1 MNHEY and CDR2 SMNVEV (reference sequence). The CDR3, as DNA: TGTGCCAGCAGTTTATCGGGGGGCAATGAGCAGTTCTTC. Protein sequence: CASSLSGGNEQFF.

The rearrangement links TRBV7-2 to TRBJ2-2; the match to TRBD1 covers 10 bases. The CDR3 is 14 amino acids. Germline V lookup: CDR1 SGHTA, CDR2 FQGNSA. J lost 7 bases, V lost 5 bases, and 4 bases had no gene match. The CDR3 protein is CASSPGQGYGELFF. CDR3 coding DNA: TGTGCCAGCAGCCCGGGACAGGGGTACGGGGAGCTGTTTTTT. The complete variable domain, with remaining parts taken from reference TRBV7-2 and TRBJ2-2, reads GAGVSQSPSNKVTEKGKDVELRCDPISGHTALYWYRQSLGQGLEFLIYFQGNSAPDKSGLPSDRFSAERTGGSVSTLTIQRTQQEDSAVYLCASSPGQGYGELFFGEGSRLTVL.

This clonotype was seen only once. The J gene is TRBJ2-2, the V gene TRBV6-2 or TRBV6-3, with TRBD1 as a possible D gene (6 bases). The CDR3 runs 15 residues. From germline, CDR1 is MNHEY and CDR2 SVGEGT. V lost 7 bases and J 4 bases, leaving 16 bases between the germline ends. The CDR3 here is CASINRDKITGELFF. CDR3 sequence (DNA): TGTGCCAGCATTAACCGGGACAAAATCACCGGGGAGCTGTTTTTT.